The TCR beta chain under discussion was sequenced for a study of blood T cell repertoires in COVID-19. In the original processing: Reference gene primer amplification gave nucleated cell count estimates. Data came from immunoSEQ multiplex PCR; TCRdb stores just in-frame clones and leaves some out. V, J and clone size reflect that table, while D and trimming were determined from the DNA. The sample contains around 400,000 clones, approximately 91% of which appear only once. Comment on this clone: This same CDR3 is encoded by further DNA sequences in the sample.

The receptor was isolated from a woman between 18 and 29 years old who had been exposed to COVID-19. Material for sequencing was PBMCs or T cells enriched from blood (not recorded which).

The CDR3 protein is CASSPRGGNTEAFF. Here the CDR3 DNA reads TGTGCCAGCTCACCAAGGGGCGGAAACACTGAAGCTTTCTTT. The rearrangement uses TRBV18 and TRBJ1-1, with D perhaps matching TRBD1 (5 bases). Trimming cost V 2 bases and J 2 bases, with 9 bases left between them. Germline V lookup: CDR1 KGHSH, CDR2 LQKENI. The CDR3 loop spans 14 amino acids.